This TCR beta chain appears in the sequencing data of a study of blood T cell repertoires in COVID-19. Study context: Some COVID-19 samples were acute and others convalescent; all came from the United States, Italy and Spain. PBMCs, B-cell-depleted T cells, or T cells were the source of the cDNA or gDNA that made up the material.

Looked up from germline, CDR1 is SNHLY and CDR2 is FYNNEI. The ends lost 6 bases at V and 0 bases at J; junction bases unmatched: 3. The CDR3 contains 14 residues. Authors' data handling: Reference gene primer amplification in the assay estimated nucleated cell counts. Sequenced by immunoSEQ multiplex PCR; TCRdb stores in-frame clones only, minus some. Clone size and V and J calls were adopted from that table, with D and trimming inferred from the DNA. The sample contains some 250,000 clones, around 87% of which appear only once. The sequenced sample was peripheral blood. The sequence came from a woman under 40 who had recovered from COVID-19. The rearrangement uses TRBV2 and TRBJ1-2; 8 nucleotides align to TRBD1. In DNA form, the CDR3 reads TGTGCCAGCAGGGGGACAGGAGCTAACTATGGCTACACCTTC. Its protein product is CASRGTGANYGYTF.